The rows below give T cell receptor beta chains drawn from one sample of a study of follicular helper T cells after annual influenza vaccination. Sequenced by immunoSEQ multiplex PCR; TCRdb stores in-frame clones only, minus some. The sample has about 10,000 clones, about 82% seen once. The sample here was CXCR5+ CD38- circulating T follicular helper cells from blood, taken 7 days after influenza vaccination. These receptors came from an adult who received the influenza vaccine. Both conserved end residues are part of each CDR3. The D gene is left open where the match is weak. The size of a clone is reported for some rows only, either as once, few or many, or as a class for expanded clones.

j_call | clone_size | v_call | cdr3_length | d_call | cdr3_aa | cdr3_nt
TRBJ1-5 | NA | TRBV6-6 | 13 | NA | CASNGDLNQPQHF | TGTGCCAGCAATGGGGACTTAAATCAGCCCCAGCATTTT
TRBJ1-2 | NA | TRBV11-1 | 13 | NA | CASSLHPEGGYTF | TGTGCCAGCAGCTTACATCCCGAGGGGGGCTACACCTTC
TRBJ1-5 | NA | TRBV5-5 | 15 | NA | CASSSFGQSGQPQHF | TGTGCCAGCAGCTCCTTTGGACAGAGCGGTCAGCCCCAGCATTTT
TRBJ1-4 | NA | TRBV4-3 | 13 | NA | CASSQDAEAKLFF | TGCGCCAGCAGCCAAGATGCGGAGGCAAAACTGTTTTTT
TRBJ2-3 | NA | TRBV5-1 | 13 | TRBD2 | CASFEGEGDTQYF | TGCGCCAGCTTTGAAGGGGAGGGAGATACGCAGTATTTT
TRBJ1-1 | NA | TRBV19 | 15 | NA | CASSIEGSVSTEAFF | TGTGCCAGTAGTATCGAGGGGTCGGTAAGCACTGAAGCTTTCTTT
TRBJ1-4 | NA | TRBV7-6 | 12 | NA | CASSPVLGKLFF | TGTGCCAGCAGTCCCGTTCTTGGAAAACTGTTTTTT
TRBJ1-2 | few | TRBV6-6 | 11 | NA | CASSPGYGYTF | TGTGCCAGCAGTCCAGGGTATGGCTACACCTTC
TRBJ1-5 | few | TRBV5-6 | 15 | NA | CASSSQGYSNQPQHF | TGTGCCAGCAGCTCGCAGGGATATAGCAATCAGCCCCAGCATTTT
TRBJ2-1 | NA | TRBV30 | 11 | NA | CAWSDINEQFF | TGTGCCTGGAGTGATATCAATGAGCAGTTCTTC
TRBJ1-1 | NA | TRBV2 | 13 | NA | CASSEDMNTEAFF | TGTGCCAGCAGTGAGGACATGAACACTGAAGCTTTCTTT
TRBJ1-2 | NA | TRBV4-1 | 13 | NA | CASSQDLTTGYTF | TGCGCCAGCAGCCAAGATTTGACGACTGGCTACACCTTC
TRBJ1-1 | NA | TRBV30 | 15 | NA | CAWNPRQRLNTEAFF | TGTGCCTGGAATCCCAGACAGAGGCTGAACACTGAAGCTTTCTTT
TRBJ2-5 | NA | TRBV6-1 | 13 | NA | CASSEEWQETQYF | TGTGCCAGCAGTGAAGAATGGCAAGAGACCCAGTACTTC